The 9 T cell receptor beta chains presented below share a single source sample, sequenced in a study of CD8+CD57+ T cells in acquired aplastic anemia. Patients chosen for sequencing had CD8+CD57+ cells that had expanded, as shown by flow cytometry. Using genomic DNA as the template, TCR beta VDJ and CDR3 profiling was carried out. One entry per CDR3 protein, called by TCRdb with MiXCR from the reads. The table has under 200,000 distinct CDR3 sequences, roughly 48% seen once; the top ten hold about 3%. Input material: sorted CD4+, CD8+, or CD8+CD57+ T cells (not recorded which) from PBMCs. The receptors derive from a human donor with aplastic anemia.

This clonotype was counted ten times or more. The chain uses TRBV7-2 and TRBJ2-1; possible D gene TRBD2, 6 bases. Trimming took 3 bases from V and 15 from J, leaving 12 bases between them. Germline V gene lookup returns CDR1 SGHTA and CDR2 FQGNSA. The CDR3 totals 11 residues. CDR3 residues: CASSLGRGSFF. DNA of the CDR3: TGTGCCAGCAGCTTGGGGCGGGGTTCGTTCTTC.

In DNA form, the CDR3 reads TGTGCCAGCAGAGACAGGGACTTTTCCTACAATGAGCAGTTCTTC. This gives the protein CASRDRDFSYNEQFF. This chain connects TRBV6-1 to TRBJ2-1, with a possible D match to TRBD1 (7 bases). The germline gives CDR1 MNHNS, CDR2 SASEGT. V was cut by 6 bases and J by 1 base, with 13 bases left in between. The CDR3 loop spans 15 amino acids.

The genes are TRBV2 and TRBJ1-1; D unclear. V was cut by 7 bases and J by 0 bases, with 9 bases left in between. CDR3 length: 13 residues. Looked up from germline, CDR1 is SNHLY and CDR2 is FYNNEI. CDR3 amino acids: CASMKGLNTEAFF. CDR3 DNA sequence: TGTGCCAGCATGAAGGGATTGAACACTGAAGCTTTCTTT.

This chain joins TRBV5-1 and TRBJ1-1, with TRBD1 matching 11 bases. The CDR3 is made up of 16 amino acids. V trimming: 1 base; J trimming: 4 bases; junction bases outside the gene matches: 6. The germline gives CDR1 SGHRS, CDR2 YFSETQ. The CDR3 region is CASSLWTGGASTEAFF. The DNA for the CDR3 is TGCGCCAGCAGCTTGTGGACAGGGGGCGCGAGCACTGAAGCTTTCTTT. The full variable domain, its missing parts supplied by reference TRBV5-1 and TRBJ1-1, is KAGVTQTPRYLIKTRGQQVTLSCSPISGHRSVSWYQQTPGQGLQFLFEYFSETQRNKGNFPGRFSGRQFSNSRSEMNVSTLELGDSALYLCASSLWTGGASTEAFFGQGTRLTVV.

The V and J genes are TRBV2 and TRBJ2-6; perhaps TRBD1 as D (6 bases). V lost 6 bases and J 0 bases, leaving 6 bases between the germline ends. The CDR3 contains 14 residues. CDR1 and CDR2 (germline): SNHLY, FYNNEI. DNA for the CDR3: TGTGCCAGCAGACAGGGCTCTGGGGCCAACGTCCTGACTTTC. Amino acids: CASRQGSGANVLTF.

This clonotype was observed many times. The chain joins TRBV6-1 to TRBJ1-1; D remains unclear. CDR1 and CDR2 (germline): MNHNS, SASEGT. CDR3 length: 11 amino acids. The V end was cut by 6 bases, the J end by 7 bases, with 9 bases between. This chain's CDR3 is CASRNEIEAFF. CDR3 DNA sequence: TGTGCCAGCAGGAATGAGATTGAAGCTTTCTTT.

The table lists this clonotype with many counts. The gene calls are TRBV12-3 or TRBV12-4 and TRBJ1-5; D ambiguous. This CDR3 spans 12 amino acids. The V end lost 7 bases, the J end lost 2 bases, and 6 bases lay between the germline ends. The DNA of the CDR3 is TGTGCCAGCACCGAGGGCAATCAGCCCCAGCATTTT. Its protein is CASTEGNQPQHF.

Note on this clonotype: A much larger clone sits a single nucleotide away, making a read error possible. The chain carries TRBV10-2 and TRBJ2-7, with 8 bases aligning to TRBD1. From germline, CDR1 is WSHSY and CDR2 SAAADI. The CDR3 length is 15 residues. The ends lost 0 bases at V and 5 bases at J; junction bases unmatched: 6. CDR3 loop: CASSESRAGGNEQYV. For the CDR3, the DNA is TGCGCCAGCAGTGAGTCGAGGGCAGGGGGCAACGAGCAGTACGTC.

The chain combines TRBV12-5 with TRBJ1-2; TRBD1 agrees at 7 bases. Germline V gives CDR1 LGHNT, CDR2 FRNRAP. Trimming cost V 5 bases and J 2 bases; bases outside gene matches: 5. The CDR3 loop spans 14 amino acids. The CDR3 is CASGLGQRNYGYTF. The DNA of the CDR3 is TGTGCTAGTGGTCTGGGACAGCGAAACTATGGCTACACCTTC.